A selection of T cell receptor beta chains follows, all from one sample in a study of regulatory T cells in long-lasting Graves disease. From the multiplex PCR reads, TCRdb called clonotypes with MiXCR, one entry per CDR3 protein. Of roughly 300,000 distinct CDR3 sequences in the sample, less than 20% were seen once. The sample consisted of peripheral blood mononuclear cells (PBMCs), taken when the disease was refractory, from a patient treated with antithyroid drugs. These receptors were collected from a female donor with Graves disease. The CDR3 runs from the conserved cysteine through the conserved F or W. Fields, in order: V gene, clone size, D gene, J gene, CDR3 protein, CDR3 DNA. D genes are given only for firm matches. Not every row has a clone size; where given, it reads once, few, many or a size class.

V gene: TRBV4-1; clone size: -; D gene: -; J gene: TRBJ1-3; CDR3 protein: CASSQGRAPGNTIYF; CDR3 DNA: TGCGCCAGCAGCCAAGGTCGAGCTCCCGGAAACACCATATATTTT
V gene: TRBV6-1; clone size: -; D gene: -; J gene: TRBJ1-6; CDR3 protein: CASSWGSGPPSPLHF; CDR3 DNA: TGTGCCAGCAGCTGGGGGTCAGGGCCACCTTCACCCCTCCACTTT
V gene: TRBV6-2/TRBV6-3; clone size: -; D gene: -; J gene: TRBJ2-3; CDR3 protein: CASSYSGVSTDTQYF; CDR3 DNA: TGTGCCAGCAGTTACTCAGGGGTTTCCACAGATACGCAGTATTTT
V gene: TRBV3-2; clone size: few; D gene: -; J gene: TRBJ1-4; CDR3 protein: CASSQERTARTNEKLFF; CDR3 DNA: TGTGCCAGCAGCCAAGAGCGCACGGCCCGAACTAATGAAAAACTGTTTTTT
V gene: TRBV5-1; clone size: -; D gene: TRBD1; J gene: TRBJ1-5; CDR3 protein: CASSRSTGVDQPQHF; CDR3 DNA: TGCGCCAGCAGCAGATCGACAGGGGTGGATCAGCCCCAGCATTTT
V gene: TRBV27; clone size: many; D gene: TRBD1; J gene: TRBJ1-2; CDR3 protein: CASSARTGGAYGYTF; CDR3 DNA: TGTGCCAGCAGTGCCCGGACAGGGGGCGCCTATGGCTACACCTTC
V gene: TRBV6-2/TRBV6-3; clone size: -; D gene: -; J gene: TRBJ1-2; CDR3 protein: CASSRAGTAYGYTF; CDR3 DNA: TGTGCCAGCAGTAGGGCCGGGACTGCCTATGGCTACACCTTC
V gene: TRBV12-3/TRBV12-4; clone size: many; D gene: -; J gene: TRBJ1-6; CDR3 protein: CASSLYSGSYNSPLHF; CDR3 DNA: TGTGCCAGCAGTTTGTATTCAGGTTCCTATAATTCACCCCTCCACTTT
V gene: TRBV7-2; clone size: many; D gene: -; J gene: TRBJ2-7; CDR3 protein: CASSLGSSSYEQYF; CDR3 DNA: TGTGCCAGCAGTTTAGGGTCGAGCTCCTACGAGCAGTACTTC
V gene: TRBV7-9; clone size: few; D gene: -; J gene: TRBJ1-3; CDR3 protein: CASSSSPGASSGNTIYF; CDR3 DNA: TGTGCCAGCAGCTCCTCGCCAGGGGCTAGCTCTGGAAACACCATATATTTT
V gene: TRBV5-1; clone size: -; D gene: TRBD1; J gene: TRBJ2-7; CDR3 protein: CASTTQGADYEQYF; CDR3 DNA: TGCGCCAGTACCACCCAGGGGGCAGACTACGAGCAGTACTTC
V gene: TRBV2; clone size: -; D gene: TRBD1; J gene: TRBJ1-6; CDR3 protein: CASRYTGTARDSPLHF; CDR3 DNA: TGTGCCAGCAGATACACCGGGACAGCGCGGGATTCACCCCTCCACTTT
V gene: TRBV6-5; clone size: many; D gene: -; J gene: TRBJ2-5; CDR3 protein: CASSYFMGPQYF; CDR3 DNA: TGTGCCAGCAGCTACTTTATGGGTCCCCAGTACTTC
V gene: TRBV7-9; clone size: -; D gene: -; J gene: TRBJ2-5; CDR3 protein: CASSLVATWETQYF; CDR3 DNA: TGTGCCAGCAGCTTAGTTGCCACCTGGGAGACCCAGTACTTC
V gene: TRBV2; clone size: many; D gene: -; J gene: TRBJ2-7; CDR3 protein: CASSAAAGAQYF; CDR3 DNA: TGTGCCAGCAGTGCGGCTGCAGGGGCGCAGTACTTC
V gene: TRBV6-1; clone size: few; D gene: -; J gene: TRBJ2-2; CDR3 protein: CASMRQVLNTGELFF; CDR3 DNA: TGTGCCAGCATGAGACAGGTGCTGAACACCGGGGAGCTGTTTTTT
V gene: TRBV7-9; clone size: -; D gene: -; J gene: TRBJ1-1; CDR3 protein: CASSPILNTEAFF; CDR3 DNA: TGTGCCAGCAGCCCAATACTGAACACTGAAGCTTTCTTT
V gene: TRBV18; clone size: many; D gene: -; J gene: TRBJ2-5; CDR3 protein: CASSPTPQETQYF; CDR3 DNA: TGTGCCAGCTCACCAACTCCTCAAGAGACCCAGTACTTC
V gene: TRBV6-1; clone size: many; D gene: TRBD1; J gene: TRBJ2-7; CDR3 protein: CASSIAGTGPYEQYF; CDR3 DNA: TGTGCCAGCAGTATAGCCGGGACAGGGCCTTACGAGCAGTACTTC
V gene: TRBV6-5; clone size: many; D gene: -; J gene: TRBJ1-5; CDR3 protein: CASSYSAGMGVGKPQHF; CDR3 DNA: TGTGCCAGCAGTTACTCGGCGGGGATGGGTGTGGGTAAGCCCCAGCATTTT
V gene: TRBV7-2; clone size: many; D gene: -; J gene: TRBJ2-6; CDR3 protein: CASRLRGHPGYGANVLTF; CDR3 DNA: TGTGCCAGCAGACTAAGGGGACACCCGGGCTATGGGGCCAACGTCCTGACTTTC
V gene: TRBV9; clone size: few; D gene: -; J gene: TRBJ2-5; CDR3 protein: CASSVASKETQYF; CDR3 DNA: TGTGCCAGCAGCGTAGCGTCGAAAGAGACCCAGTACTTC
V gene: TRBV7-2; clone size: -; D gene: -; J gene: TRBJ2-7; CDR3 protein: CASSLAVFPYEQYF; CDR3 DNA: TGTGCCAGCAGCTTAGCAGTCTTTCCCTACGAGCAGTACTTC
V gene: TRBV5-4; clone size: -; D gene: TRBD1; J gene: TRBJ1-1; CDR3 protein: CASSQGQGVSTEAFF; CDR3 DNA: TGTGCCAGCAGCCAGGGACAGGGGGTGAGCACTGAAGCTTTCTTT
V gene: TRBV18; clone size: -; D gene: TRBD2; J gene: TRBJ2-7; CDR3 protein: CASSPRASGRVAYEQYF; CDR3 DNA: TGTGCCAGCTCACCACGGGCTAGCGGGAGGGTGGCCTACGAGCAGTACTTC
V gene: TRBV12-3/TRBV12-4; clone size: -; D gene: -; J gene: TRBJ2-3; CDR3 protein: CASSLYLGADTQYF; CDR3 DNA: TGTGCCAGCAGTTTGTACTTAGGGGCAGATACGCAGTATTTT
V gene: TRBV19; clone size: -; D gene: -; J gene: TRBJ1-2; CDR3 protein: CASSMRRAGGAVSGLDYGYTF; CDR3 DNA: TGTGCCAGTAGTATGCGAAGAGCCGGGGGCGCTGTCTCTGGTCTGGACTATGGCTACACCTTC
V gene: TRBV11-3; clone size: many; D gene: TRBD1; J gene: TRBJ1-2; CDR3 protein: CASSFGQGTVDYGYTF; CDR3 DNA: TGTGCCAGCAGCTTTGGACAGGGTACAGTGGACTATGGCTACACCTTC
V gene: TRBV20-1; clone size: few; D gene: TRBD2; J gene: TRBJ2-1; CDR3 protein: CSARTSASGRSEQFF; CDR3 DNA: TGCAGTGCTAGAACGTCGGCTAGCGGGAGAAGTGAGCAGTTCTTC
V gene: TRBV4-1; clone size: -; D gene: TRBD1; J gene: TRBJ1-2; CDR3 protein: CASKTGNNYGYTF; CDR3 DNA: TGCGCCAGCAAGACAGGGAACAACTATGGCTACACCTTC
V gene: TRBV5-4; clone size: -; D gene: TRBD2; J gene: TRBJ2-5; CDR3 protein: CASTTSGARFETQYF; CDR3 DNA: TGTGCCAGCACCACCAGCGGGGCGCGATTTGAGACCCAGTACTTC
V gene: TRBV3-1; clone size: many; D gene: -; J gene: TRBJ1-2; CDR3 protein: CASGQDGYGYTF; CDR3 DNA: TGTGCCAGCGGTCAGGACGGCTATGGCTACACCTTC
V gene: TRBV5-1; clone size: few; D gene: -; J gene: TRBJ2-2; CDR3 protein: CASSLRRSGTANTGELFF; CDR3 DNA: TGCGCCAGCAGCTTGAGGAGGAGCGGGACAGCGAACACCGGGGAGCTGTTTTTT
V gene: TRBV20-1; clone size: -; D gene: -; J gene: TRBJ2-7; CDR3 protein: CSAREGQAPEQYF; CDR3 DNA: TGCAGTGCTAGAGAGGGCCAGGCCCCCGAGCAGTACTTC
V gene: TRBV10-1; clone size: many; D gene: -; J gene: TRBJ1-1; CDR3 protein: CASSPWGTTEAFF; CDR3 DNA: TGCGCCAGCAGCCCATGGGGTACCACTGAAGCTTTCTTT
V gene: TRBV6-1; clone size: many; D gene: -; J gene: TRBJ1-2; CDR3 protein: CASSTNNYGYTF; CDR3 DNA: TGTGCCAGCAGTACGAACAACTATGGCTACACCTTC
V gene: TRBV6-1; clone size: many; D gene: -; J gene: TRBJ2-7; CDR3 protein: CASSTVAPLLGEQYF; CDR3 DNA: TGTGCCAGCAGTACGGTCGCCCCCCTCCTGGGTGAGCAGTACTTC
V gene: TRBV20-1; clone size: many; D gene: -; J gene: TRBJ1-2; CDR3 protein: CSARRIEEGYTF; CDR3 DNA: TGCAGTGCTAGGAGGATAGAAGAGGGCTACACCTTC
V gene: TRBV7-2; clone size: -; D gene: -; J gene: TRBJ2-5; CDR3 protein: CASSPRAPGRQETQYF; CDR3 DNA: TGTGCCAGCAGCCCGAGGGCCCCGGGAAGACAAGAGACCCAGTACTTC
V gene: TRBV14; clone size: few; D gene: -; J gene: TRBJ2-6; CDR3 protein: CASSPLTSGANVLTF; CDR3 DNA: TGTGCCAGCAGCCCCTTGACCTCTGGGGCCAACGTCCTGACTTTC
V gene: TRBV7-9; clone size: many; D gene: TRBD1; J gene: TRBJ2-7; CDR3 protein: CASSFGRGPSYEQYF; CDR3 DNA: TGTGCCAGCAGCTTTGGAAGGGGGCCCTCCTACGAGCAGTACTTC
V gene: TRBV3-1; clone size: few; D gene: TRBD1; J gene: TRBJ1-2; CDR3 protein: CASSLGQGQGNYGYTF; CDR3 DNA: TGTGCCAGCAGCCTTGGCCAAGGACAGGGAAACTATGGCTACACCTTC
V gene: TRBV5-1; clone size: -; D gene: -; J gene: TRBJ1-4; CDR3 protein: CASSLEGEVNEKLFF; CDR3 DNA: TGCGCCAGCAGCTTGGAGGGCGAGGTTAATGAAAAACTGTTTTTT
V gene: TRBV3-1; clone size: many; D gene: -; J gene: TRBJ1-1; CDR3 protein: CASSQGSINTEAFF; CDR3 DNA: TGTGCCAGCAGCCAAGGGTCGATTAACACTGAAGCTTTCTTT
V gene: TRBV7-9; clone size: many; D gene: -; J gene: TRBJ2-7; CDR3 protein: CASSFAGSPYEQYF; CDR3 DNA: TGTGCCAGCAGCTTCGCGGGGTCTCCCTACGAGCAGTACTTC
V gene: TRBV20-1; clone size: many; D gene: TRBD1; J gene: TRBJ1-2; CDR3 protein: CSAWTGVNYGYTF; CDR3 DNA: TGCAGTGCTTGGACAGGGGTTAACTATGGCTACACCTTC
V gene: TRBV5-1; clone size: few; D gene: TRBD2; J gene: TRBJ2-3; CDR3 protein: CASRTSGSMDTQYF; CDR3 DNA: TGCGCCAGCAGGACTAGCGGGTCGATGGATACGCAGTATTTT
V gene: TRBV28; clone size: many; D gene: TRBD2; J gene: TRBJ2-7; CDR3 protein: CAIGGGTRDYYEQYF; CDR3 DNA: TGTGCCATCGGGGGGGGGACTAGGGACTACTACGAGCAGTACTTC
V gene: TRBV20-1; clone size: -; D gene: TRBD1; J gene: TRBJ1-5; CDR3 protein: CSATGTGHQPQHF; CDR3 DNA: TGCAGTGCTACAGGGACAGGGCATCAGCCCCAGCATTTT
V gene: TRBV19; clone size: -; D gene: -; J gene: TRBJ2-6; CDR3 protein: CASTSVAESGANVLTF; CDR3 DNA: TGTGCCAGTACCTCAGTAGCGGAGTCTGGGGCCAACGTCCTGACTTTC
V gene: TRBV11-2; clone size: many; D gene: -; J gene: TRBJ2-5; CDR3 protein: CASSVEWGETQYF; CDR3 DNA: TGTGCCAGCAGCGTCGAATGGGGAGAGACCCAGTACTTC
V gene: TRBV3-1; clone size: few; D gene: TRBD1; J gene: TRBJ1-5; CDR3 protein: CASSKKQGPTSYSNQPQHF; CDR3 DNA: TGTGCCAGCAGCAAAAAACAGGGGCCGACTTCTTATAGCAATCAGCCCCAGCATTTT
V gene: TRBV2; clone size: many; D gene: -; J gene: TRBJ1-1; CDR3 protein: CATTRGGNTEAFF; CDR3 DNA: TGTGCCACCACCAGGGGAGGGAACACTGAAGCTTTCTTT